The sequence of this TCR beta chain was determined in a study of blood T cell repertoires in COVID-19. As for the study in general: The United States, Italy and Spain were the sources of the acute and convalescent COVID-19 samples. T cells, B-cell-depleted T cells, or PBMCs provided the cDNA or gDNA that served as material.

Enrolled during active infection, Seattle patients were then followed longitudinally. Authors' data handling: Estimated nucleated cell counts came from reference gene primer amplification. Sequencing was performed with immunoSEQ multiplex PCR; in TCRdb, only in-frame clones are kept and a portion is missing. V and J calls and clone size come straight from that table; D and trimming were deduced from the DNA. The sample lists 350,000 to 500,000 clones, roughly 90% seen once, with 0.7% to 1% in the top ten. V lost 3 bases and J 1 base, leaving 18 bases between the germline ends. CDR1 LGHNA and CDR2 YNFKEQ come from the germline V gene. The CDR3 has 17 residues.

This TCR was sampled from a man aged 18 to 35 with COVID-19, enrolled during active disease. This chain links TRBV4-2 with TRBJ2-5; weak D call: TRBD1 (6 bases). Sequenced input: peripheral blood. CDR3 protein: CASSQTSGTGLQETQYF. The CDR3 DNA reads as TGTGCCAGCAGCCAGACATCCGGAACAGGGCTCCAAGAGACCCAGTACTTC.